This TCR beta chain is drawn from a study of T cells in Graves' hyperthyroidism and ophthalmopathy (dated by TCRdb to the late 2010s). In terms of the full investigation: Peripheral blood samples were taken at initial diagnosis, before any treatment was given. The study also compared thyroid tissue and blood T-cell repertoires from roughly 6 Graves' hyperthyroidism patients. A discovery cohort of about 95 patients, roughly 43 with Graves' ophthalmopathy and under 60 with stable Graves' hyperthyroidism, was used to find distinguishing TCR V-J signatures. After blood sampling, hyperthyroidism patients were treated with methimazole at a starting dose of 30 mg daily, and ophthalmopathy patients were treated with high-dose intravenous methylprednisolone. TCR Vbeta CDR3 sequencing of roughly 140 peripheral blood samples (more than 40 ophthalmopathy, around 80 hyperthyroidism and roughly 17 progressor patients) is reported in the paper. The 75 to 100 discovery patients were randomly split 7:3 into training and test sets. Prospective prediction of ophthalmopathy was tested in an independent validation cohort consisting of roughly 20 hyperthyroidism patients and more than 15 patients who later progressed to ophthalmopathy.

In the ophthalmopathy patients, disease was moderately to severely active, with a Clinical Activity Score of 3 or more, a NOSPECS grade of 4 or more, and a duration of less than 3 months. The study excluded patients with uncontrolled infections, other autoimmune diseases, pregnancy or lactation. Diagnoses were established on the basis of clinical symptoms, serum thyroxine and TRAb, thyroid ultrasound, and orbital computed tomography. PBMCs were separated from roughly 10 ml of fresh peripheral blood using Ficoll-Paque density gradient centrifugation. Total RNA was extracted with Trizol reagent, and quality was checked on an Agilent 2100 Bioanalyzer. Including the terminal cysteine and phenylalanine, the CDR3 comprises 16 residues. Just the 48-base CDR3 DNA is kept, in frame starting at base 1. V loses 5 bases of germline sequence and J loses 10 bases, and the interval between the two ends is 25 bases. The germline V gene sets CDR1 to SGHDT and CDR2 to YYEEEE.

Study-level results and caveats: In validation, progression to ophthalmopathy was predicted by the model with around 71% sensitivity and just over 72% specificity, a median of about 6.4 months before onset. Ophthalmopathy was separated from stable hyperthyroidism by a 13 V-J signature model, with approximately 89% sensitivity and approximately 84% specificity obtained in cross-validation and 80%/75% obtained in testing. Sample size was not statistically predetermined, and investigators were not blinded to group allocation. Blood samples also contained most of the expanded thyroid clonotypes (frequency above 0.001), which suggests that blood repertoires may reflect thyroid immune responses.

The table lists this clonotype with a few counts. The target of this receptor is not known. Nothing much larger sits one base from this clone, and base qualities are not available. TCR beta CDR3 regions were amplified from RNA transcripts. The TCR CDR3 was subjected to a first round of RT-PCR using the HTBI primer set and the Qiagen OneStep RT-PCR kit. Libraries were constructed in a second round of multiplex PCR, after which size selection and purification were carried out. Sequencing of the libraries was done on an Illumina HiSeq2000 using paired-end 100 bp reads. The published analysis was carried out like this. Raw data were processed with SOAPnuke, discarding reads with adapters, uncalled bases, mean Phred below 15, or no exact constant-primer or identifier match. COPE v1.2.5 was used to merge the high-quality paired reads, and each unique nucleotide sequence was defined as a clonotype. MiTCR v1.1 was used to align the clonotypes against IMGT TRBV, TRBD and TRBJ reference segments. Only V-J combinations with frequency above 0.0001, covering about 99% of repertoires, were analysed. The TCS score was defined as F50 (clonal expansion) divided by E x V (chaos), with BLOSUM62-based TCRdist calculated between CDR3 peptides within each V-J. Welch's t-statistics and random forest reduced roughly 500 V-J features to 10 to 15, which were used in a naive Bayes classifier (R e1071). Starting from the raw public reads, TCRdb applied fastp trimming at Q25, assembled clones with MiXCR and retained in-frame beta chains. Rows merge per CDR3 protein into single entries with the most common DNA and genes. It is TCRdb's table, rather than the study itself, that gives the V and J calls and clone size. The sample table contains hundreds of thousands of distinct CDR3 sequences; only one count was recorded for over 12% of them. About 13% of the sample rests with the top ten.

The sequenced material came from blood. The sequence came from a man younger than 30 with Graves' ophthalmopathy. The chain is assembled from TRBV5-6 and TRBJ2-1, with TRBD1 perhaps the D gene, on 6 matching bases. The sequence in DNA is TGTGCCAGCAGGGGGGCGGGCCTCGCCCCCATCTACGAGCAGTTCTTC. It specifies CASRGAGLAPIYEQFF.